The source of this T cell receptor (beta chain) is a study of T cells in Graves' hyperthyroidism and ophthalmopathy. About the research overall: Peripheral blood was secured at the point of initial diagnosis, before any treatment. General study results and limits: Among thyroid clonotypes expanded above 0.001, most also appeared in blood.

TCR beta CDR3 regions were amplified from RNA. HTBI primers were used for first-round RT-PCR of the TCR CDR3. TCRdb reprocessed the multiplex PCR reads via MiXCR and lists one record per CDR3 protein. The data hold fewer than 900,000 distinct CDR3 sequences, with about 19% observed a single time. This CDR3 region has 15 residues. V trimming: 0 bases; J trimming: 4 bases; junction bases outside the gene matches: 5. Germline V gene data show CDR1 as DFQATT and CDR2 as SNEGSKA (reference sequence). Each diagnosis was grounded in clinical symptoms, serum thyroxine and TRAb, thyroid ultrasound, and orbital computed tomography. Predating any ophthalmopathy symptoms, the blood sample was taken at first hyperthyroidism diagnosis. This clonotype has a count of ten or more. Its antigen is still unknown.

The source material was blood. This receptor was obtained from a woman in her forties or fifties with Graves' hyperthyroidism that later progressed to Graves' ophthalmopathy. V usage is TRBV20-1 and J usage is TRBJ2-3; 9 bases agree with TRBD1. The chain's CDR3 is CSARDAGQGSDTQYF. CDR3 coding DNA: TGCAGTGCTAGAGATGCGGGACAGGGATCAGATACGCAGTATTTT.